This TCR beta chain was obtained from a study of blood T cell repertoires in COVID-19. On the study more broadly: COVID-19 samples collected from the United States, Italy and Spain covered acute and convalescent phases. PBMCs, B-cell-depleted T cells, or T cells provided the cDNA or gDNA that made up the material.

Enrollment of patients from Seattle took place during active infection, with longitudinal follow-up. Germline loops: CDR1 MNHEY, CDR2 SMNVEV (reference sequence). Unmatched junction bases numbered 15, after V lost 9 bases and J lost 6 bases. The CDR3 consists of 16 residues. In the source study's methods: Counts of nucleated cells, estimated from reference gene primer amplification, were obtained. Assay: immunoSEQ multiplex PCR; the TCRdb copy retains only in-frame clones and omits some. That table is the source of V, J and clone size, and D and trimming were worked out from the DNA. The sample yields 45,000 to 60,000 clones, more than 65% seen once.

The rearrangement uses TRBV27 and TRBJ1-4; 8 positions agree with TRBD1. The sequenced material came from peripheral blood. The receptor was derived from an elderly man with COVID-19, enrolled during active disease. CDR3 sequence: CASSSGGRTGYEKLFF. DNA of the CDR3: TGTGCCAGTTCGTCGGGGGGCCGGACAGGGTATGAAAAACTGTTTTTT.